This T cell receptor beta chain derives from a study of shared clonotypes between healthy human individuals. The material for each subset, its genomic DNA, was split evenly across several immunoSEQ plates. Produced via immunoSEQ multiplex PCR; TCRdb's table is partial and in-frame only. The data contain roughly 700,000 clones, 80% to 95% of them singletons. Germline CDR1 is SGHVS and CDR2 is FQNEAQ. V lost 2 bases, J lost 3 bases, and 14 bases lay in between. This CDR3 has 15 residues. The chain carries TRBV7-8 and TRBJ2-7; D possibly corresponds to TRBD1 (5 bases). The origin of this receptor is a man aged 18-30 years in good health. Some clones in this sample may be carry-over from other donors' samples. What was sequenced was memory CD8+ T cells from PBMCs. Regarding subset: CD45RO+ cells pooled with CCR7-negative TemRA cells. CDR3 residues: CASSLYQGLDYEQYF. CDR3 nucleotides: TGTGCCAGCAGCTTATACCAGGGTCTTGACTACGAGCAGTACTTC.